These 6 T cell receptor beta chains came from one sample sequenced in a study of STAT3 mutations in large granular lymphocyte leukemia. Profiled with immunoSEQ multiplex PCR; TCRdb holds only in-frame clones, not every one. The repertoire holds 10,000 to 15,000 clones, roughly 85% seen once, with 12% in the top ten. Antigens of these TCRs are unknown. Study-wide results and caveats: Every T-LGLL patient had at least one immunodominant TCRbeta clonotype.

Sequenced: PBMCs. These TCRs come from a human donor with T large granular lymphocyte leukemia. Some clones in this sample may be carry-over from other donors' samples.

The CDR3 DNA follows: TGCGCCAGCAGCTTGATCCAAGGCCTAGCGGCCTACAATGAGCAGTTCTTC. This encodes CASSLIQGLAAYNEQFF. V gene TRBV5-1 combines with J gene TRBJ2-1, with 7 bases identical to TRBD2. The CDR3 runs to 17 residues. Per the germline V gene, CDR1 is SGHRS and CDR2 is YFSETQ. V was clipped by 1 base and J by 2 bases; unmatched bases: 9. The full variable domain, in which reference TRBV5-1 and TRBJ2-1 provide the parts outside the CDR3, is KAGVTQTPRYLIKTRGQQVTLSCSPISGHRSVSWYQQTPGQGLQFLFEYFSETQRNKGNFPGRFSGRQFSNSRSEMNVSTLELGDSALYLCASSLIQGLAAYNEQFFGPGTRLTVL.

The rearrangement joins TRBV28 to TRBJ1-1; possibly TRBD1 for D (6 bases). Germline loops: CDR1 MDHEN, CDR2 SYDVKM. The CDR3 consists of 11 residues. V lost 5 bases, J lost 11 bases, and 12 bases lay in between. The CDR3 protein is CASSVDRSAFF. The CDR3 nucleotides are TGTGCCAGCAGTGTAGACAGGTCCGCTTTCTTT.

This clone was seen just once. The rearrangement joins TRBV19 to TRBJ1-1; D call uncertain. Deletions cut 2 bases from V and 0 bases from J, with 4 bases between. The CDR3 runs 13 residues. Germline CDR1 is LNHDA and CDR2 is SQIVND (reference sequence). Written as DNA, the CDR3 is TGTGCCAGTAGTATATCAGTGAACACTGAAGCTTTCTTT. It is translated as CASSISVNTEAFF.

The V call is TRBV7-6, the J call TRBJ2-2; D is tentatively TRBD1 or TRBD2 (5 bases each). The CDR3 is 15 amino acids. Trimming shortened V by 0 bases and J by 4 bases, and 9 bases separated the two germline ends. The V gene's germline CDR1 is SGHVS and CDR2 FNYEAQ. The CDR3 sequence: CASSLAGDGTGELFF. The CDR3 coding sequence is TGTGCCAGCAGCTTAGCCGGGGACGGCACCGGGGAGCTGTTTTTT.

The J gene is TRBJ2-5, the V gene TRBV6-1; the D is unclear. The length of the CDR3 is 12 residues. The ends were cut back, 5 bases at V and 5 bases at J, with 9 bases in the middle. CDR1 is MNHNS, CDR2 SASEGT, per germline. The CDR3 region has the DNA TGTGCCAGCAGTTTAACCGGGGAGACCCAGTACTTC. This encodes CASSLTGETQYF.

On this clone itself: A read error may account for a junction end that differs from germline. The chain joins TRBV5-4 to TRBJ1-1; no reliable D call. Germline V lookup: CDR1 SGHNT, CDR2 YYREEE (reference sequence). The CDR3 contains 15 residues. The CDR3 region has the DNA TGTGCCAACAGCTCGCCGACTATGGAACGGACTGAAGCTTTCTTT. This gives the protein CANSSPTMERTEAFF.